This is a list of T cell receptor beta chains from one sample in a study of tumor and adjacent non-tumor tissue in lung cancer. TCRdb re-analysed the multiplex PCR reads in MiXCR, keeping a single row per CDR3 protein. The data hold fewer than 85,000 distinct CDR3 sequences, with about three quarters observed a single time. The sequencing input was lung tumor tissue. All receptors come from a man in his sixties with non-small cell lung cancer. CDR3s include the opening cysteine and the closing phenylalanine or tryptophan. D genes are given only for firm matches. Clone size is shown for a subset of rows, as once, few, many or a class of expanded clone.

TRBJ2-7 . TRBD2 TRBV20-1 CSASSGLENSYDQYF TGCAGTGCGTCCTCCGGACTAGAGAATTCCTACGACCAGTATTTC
TRBJ2-1 few . TRBV7-9 CASSLYGDAEQFF TGTGCCAGCAGCTTGTACGGGGACGCTGAGCAGTTCTTC
TRBJ2-4 once TRBD1 TRBV28 CASSSGTGDSTKTIQYF TGTGCCAGCAGTTCAGGGACAGGGGACTCTACCAAAACCATTCAGTACTTC
TRBJ2-1 many TRBD2 TRBV20-1 CSAREVGLAGSYNEQFF TGCAGTGCTAGAGAGGTGGGTCTAGCGGGATCCTACAATGAGCAGTTCTTC
TRBJ2-7 . . TRBV5-5 CVSSLTPGYEQHF TGTGTCAGCAGCTTGACCCCAGGATACGAGCAGCACTTC
TRBJ2-1 . . TRBV20-1 CSAARTLNNEQFF TGCAGTGCGGCGAGAACACTAAACAATGAGCAGTTCTTC
TRBJ1-3 . TRBD1 TRBV20-1 CNALDRGLGNTVYF TGCAATGCACTGGACAGGGGGCTCGGAAACACCGTATATTTT
TRBJ2-5 once . TRBV11-2 CASSFKTRVVGETQYF TGTGCCAGCAGCTTTAAGACTAGGGTGGTGGGAGAGACCCAGTACTTC
TRBJ2-3 . . TRBV6-6 CASSYRDDRAGTQYF TGCGCCAGCAGTTACCGGGACGATCGGGCAGGTACGCAGTATTTT
TRBJ1-1 . . TRBV29-1 CSIHFGENTEAFF TGCAGCATCCACTTTGGGGAGAACACTGAAGCTTTCTTT
TRBJ1-5 . TRBD1 TRBV6-1 CTSSELRQGSKPQHF TGTACCAGCAGTGAATTACGACAGGGTTCTAAGCCCCAGCATTTC
TRBJ1-1 once . TRBV10-3 CAIRADRRNNEAFF TGTGCCATCAGAGCCGACAGGAGGAACAATGAAGCTTTCTTT
TRBJ2-1 once . TRBV5-5 CARRLGIPRWEQFF TGTGCAAGAAGATTGGGAATCCCGAGGTGGGAGCAGTTCTTC
TRBJ2-1 once TRBD2 TRBV11-3 CASSSQGLVGNNEQFF TGTGCAAGCAGCTCCCAGGGACTAGTGGGGAACAATGAGCAGTTCTTC
TRBJ1-1 . . TRBV5-1 CASGLGNRATDAFF TGCGCCAGCGGCTTGGGTAACAGGGCAACTGACGCATTCTTT
TRBJ2-7 . . TRBV11-2 CASSPSGLTYEQYF TGTGCCAGTAGCCCCTCGGGGTTGACCTACGAGCAGTACTTC
TRBJ2-1 . TRBD2 TRBV5-1 CASSLISAGRQNEQFF TGCGCCAGCAGCTTGATATCAGCGGGAAGGCAGAATGAGCAGTTCTTC
TRBJ2-1 . . TRBV12-3/TRBV12-4 CTSSFPQRDHNEHFF TGTACCAGCAGTTTCCCTCAACGGGACCACAATGAGCATTTCTTC
TRBJ2-5 . . TRBV29-1 CSVGAAPLWTQYF TGCAGTGTGGGGGCGGCTCCTCTTTGGACCCAGTACTTC
TRBJ2-6 . TRBD1 TRBV10-3 CDITGEGQGAGANVPTF TGTGACATCACCGGAGAGGGACAGGGGGCTGGGGCCAACGTCCCGACTTTC
TRBJ1-1 . . TRBV6-5 CASCYSGSGNTEAFF TGTGCCAGCTGTTACTCCGGCAGTGGCAACACTGAAGCTTTCTTT
TRBJ1-3 many . TRBV20-1 CSARDWLSSGNTIYF TGCAGTGCTAGAGATTGGTTGAGCTCTGGAAACACCATATATTTT
TRBJ2-3 few . TRBV29-1 CSVSKGGTDTQYF TGCAGCGTTTCTAAGGGGGGGACAGATACGCAGTATTTC
TRBJ2-2 once . TRBV20-1 CCATLAGGPETGSCFF .
TRBJ2-1 . . TRBV29-1 CSVAARISTYNEQFF TGCAGCGTGGCTGCCAGGATTAGTACATACAATGAGCAGTTCTTC
TRBJ2-2 . . TRBV10-3 CAISESRRTNAGELFF TGTGCCATCAGTGAGTCGAGGCGAACGAACGCCGGGGAGCTGTTTTTT
TRBJ1-5 few TRBD1 TRBV20-1 CSDTTGDYQPQHF TGCAGTGATACTACAGGGGACTATCAGCCACAGCATTTT
TRBJ2-3 many . TRBV5-1 CASSLGLARDTQYF TGCGCCAGCAGCTTGGGGTTAGCAAGGGATACGCAGTATTTT
TRBJ2-1 medium-sized TRBD2 TRBV5-6 CASSPPRGSRLAGPLQYNEQFF TGTGCCAGCAGCCCGCCCCGGGGATCGAGGCTAGCGGGCCCGCTCCAATACAATGAGCAGTTCTTC
TRBJ1-4 . . TRBV6-6 CASGLDGGGLSNEKLFF TGTGCCAGCGGTTTGGATGGGGGGGGCCTGTCTAATGAAAAACTGTTTTTT
TRBJ2-5 . . TRBV6-5 CASKPSLGETQFF TGTGCCAGCAAGCCCTCGCTTGGCGAGACCCAGTTTTTC
TRBJ1-3 once TRBD1 TRBV20-1 CSARDRGLGNNIFF TGCAGTGCAAGGGACAGGGGGCTCGGAAACAACATATTTTTT
TRBJ1-5 . . TRBV9 CAISETPTNQPQHF TGTGCCATCAGCGAGACCCCTACCAATCAGCCCCAGCATTTT
TRBJ2-7 . . TRBV6-2/TRBV6-3 CASRTTCKEQYF TGTGCCAGCAGAACGACATGTAAAGAGCAGTACTTC
TRBJ2-4 . . TRBV6-1 CASRDSIAKNIKHF TGTGCCAGCAGAGACAGCATAGCCAAAAACATTAAGCACTTC
TRBJ2-5 . TRBD2 TRBV6-1 CATSPTSGKETHYF TGTGCCACCTCCCCGACTAGCGGGAAAGAGACCCACTACTTC
TRBJ2-3 . . TRBV10-3 CAIRGGRYRFTDTQYF TGTGCCATCAGGGGGGGTCGGTACCGCTTTACAGATACCCAGTATTTT
TRBJ2-2 . . TRBV5-1 CASSLVVYTGELFF TGCGCCAGCAGCTTGGTCGTGTACACCGGGGAGCTGTTTTTT
TRBJ1-5 . . TRBV20-1 CSASVSRNYQSQHF TGCAGTGCTAGTGTCTCAAGAAACTATCAGTCCCAGCATTTT
TRBJ1-2 . TRBD1 TRBV6-1 CASSALGGIYGYAF TGTGCCAGCAGTGCATTAGGGGGCATCTATGGCTACGCCTTC
TRBJ2-5 . . TRBV20-1 CSVRDLHLRSETQYF TGCAGTGTTCGGGACTTACACCTACGGTCAGAGACCCAGTACTTC
TRBJ2-7 many . TRBV5-1 CASSDGTPISYEQYF TGCGCCAGCAGCGACGGGACACCAATTAGCTACGAGCAGTACTTC
TRBJ2-2 . . TRBV11-3 CASSPSLDSIGGELFF TGTGCCAGCAGTCCGTCCCTGGACAGTATCGGCGGGGAGCTGTTTTTT
TRBJ2-2 . TRBD2 TRBV6-1 CASRGLATRELFF TGTGCCAGTAGGGGACTAGCCACCAGGGAGCTGTTTTTT
TRBJ1-5 once . TRBV12-3/TRBV12-4 CASSGNQARHF TGTGCCAGCAGTGGTAATCAGGCCCGGCATTTT